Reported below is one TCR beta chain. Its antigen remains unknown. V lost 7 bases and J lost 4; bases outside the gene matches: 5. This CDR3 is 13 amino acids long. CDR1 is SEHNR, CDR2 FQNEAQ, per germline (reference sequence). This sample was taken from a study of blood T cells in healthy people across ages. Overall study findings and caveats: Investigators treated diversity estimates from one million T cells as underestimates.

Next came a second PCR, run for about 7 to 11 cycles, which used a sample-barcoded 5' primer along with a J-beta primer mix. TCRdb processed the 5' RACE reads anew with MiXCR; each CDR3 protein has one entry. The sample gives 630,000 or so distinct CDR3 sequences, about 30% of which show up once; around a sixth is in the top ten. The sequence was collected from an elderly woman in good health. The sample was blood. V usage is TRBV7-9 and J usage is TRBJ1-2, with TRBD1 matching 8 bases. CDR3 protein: CASKVQGGYGYTF. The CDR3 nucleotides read TGTGCCAGCAAGGTACAGGGGGGCTATGGCTACACCTTC.